This T cell receptor beta chain was observed in a study of siplizumab effects on memory and regulatory T cells. TCRdb's table, derived via immunoSEQ multiplex PCR, lists solely in-frame clones and lacks some. This table holds 94,000 or so clones, under 95% found once. In regard to this clone: Its cognate antigen is unknown.

The germline V gene encodes CDR1 MGHDK and CDR2 SYGVNS. The CDR3 extends over 15 amino acids. Between the trimmed V and J ends, which lost 1 base and 2 bases, there was a span of 9 bases. Study-wide results and limits: The Treg-derived share of mappable alloreactive CD4+ clones averaged 68.8% with siplizumab and approximately 28% in controls.

The clonotype was recovered from a human donor in good health. The sequenced material came from CD8+ T cells sorted from blood. The genes are TRBV25-1 and TRBJ2-1, with D unresolved. The CDR3 nucleotides are TGTGCCAGCAGTGAATCTCTAGGACCCTACAATGAGCAGTTCTTC. This encodes CASSESLGPYNEQFF.